Each of the 12 T cell receptor beta chains below was sequenced from the same sample in a study of blood T cell repertoires in COVID-19. Generated by immunoSEQ multiplex PCR, the TCRdb table keeps only in-frame clones and is missing some. The data show 150,000 or so clones, 60% to 85% seen once. Sequenced sample: peripheral blood. The receptors originated from an elderly woman with active or convalescent COVID-19.

The V gene is TRBV6-1, the J gene TRBJ2-1; TRBD2 agrees at 9 bases. The ends lost 1 base at V and 9 bases at J; junction bases unmatched: 7. CDR1 and CDR2 (germline): MNHNS, SASEGT. The CDR3 length is 15 residues. The chain's CDR3 is CASSEGSGGLGEQFF. In DNA, the CDR3 is TGTGCCAGCAGTGAAGGTAGCGGGGGACTAGGTGAGCAGTTCTTC.

This chain uses TRBV28 with TRBJ2-7, with 9 bases fitting TRBD2. This CDR3 comprises 16 residues. J lost 3 bases, V lost 5 bases, and 11 bases had no gene match. Germline CDR1 reads MDHEN; CDR2 reads SYDVKM. CDR3 sequence reads: CASSAPGSGGNYEQYF. The CDR3 DNA sequence: TGTGCCAGCAGTGCCCCGGGTAGCGGGGGAAACTACGAGCAGTACTTC.

This sequence joins TRBV9 and TRBJ1-1; D remains unclear. This CDR3 region has 14 residues. Trimming stripped 4 bases from V and 1 base from J, with 11 bases between. Germline V gives CDR1 SGDLS, CDR2 YYNGEE. CDR3 DNA sequence: TGTGCCAGCAGCCCCCCCGCTAGGAACACTGAAGCTTTCTTT. Amino acids: CASSPPARNTEAFF.

CDR3 DNA: TGTGCCAGCAGGGGGGACTATCCGAGCACAGATACGCAGTATTTT. Translated: CASRGDYPSTDTQYF. The rearrangement links TRBV28 to TRBJ2-3, with 7 bases fitting TRBD2. Germline V lookup: CDR1 MDHEN, CDR2 SYDVKM. This CDR3 has 15 residues. V lost 6 bases and J lost 0; bases outside the gene matches: 6. The variable domain in full, completed from reference TRBV28 and TRBJ2-3, reads DVKVTQSSRYLVKRTGEKVFLECVQDMDHENMFWYRQDPGLGLRLIYFSYDVKMKEKGDIPEGYSVSREKKERFSLILESASTNQTSMYLCASRGDYPSTDTQYFGPGTRLTVL.

The rearrangement uses TRBV2 and TRBJ2-1, with 8 bases that match TRBD2. V shed 2 bases, J shed 2 bases, and the junction held 2 bases outside the gene matches. This CDR3 contains 15 residues. The germline V gene has CDR1 SNHLY and CDR2 FYNNEI. The CDR3 is CASSESGGPYNEQFF. The DNA for the CDR3 is TGTGCCAGCAGTGAAAGCGGGGGCCCCTACAATGAGCAGTTCTTC.

The V gene is TRBV14, the J gene TRBJ2-7; 7 positions agree with TRBD2. Trimming took 1 base from V and 3 from J; bases not matched to a gene: 18. The CDR3 is made up of 19 amino acids. CDR1 is SGHDN, CDR2 FVKESK, per germline. CDR3 bases: TGTGCCAGCAGCCAAGGAAGGACCAGGCGCGGGAGTGCAGACTACGAGCAGTACTTC. It encodes CASSQGRTRRGSADYEQYF. Filled out from reference TRBV14 and TRBJ2-7, the complete variable domain reads EAGVTQFPSHSVIEKGQTVTLRCDPISGHDNLYWYRRVMGKEIKFLLHFVKESKQDESGMPNNRFLAERTGGTYSTLKVQPAELEDSGVYFCASSQGRTRRGSADYEQYFGPGTRLTVT.

This chain uses TRBV3-1 (or the pseudogene TRBV3-2) with TRBJ1-1; no reliable D call. Germline values: CDR1 LGHDT, CDR2 YNNKEL (reference sequence). The ends were cut back, 0 bases at V and 6 bases at J, with 8 bases in the middle. CDR3 size: 13 residues. CDR3: CASSQDRIAEAFF. CDR3 in DNA: TGTGCCAGCAGCCAAGATAGAATCGCTGAAGCTTTCTTT.

Notes on this clone: The junction departs from the called germline gene at one end, perhaps through a read error. V is TRBV6-6 and J is TRBJ2-7; no clear D gene. Germline assignment: CDR1 MNHNY and CDR2 SVGAGI (reference sequence). CDR3 length: 13 residues. The CDR3 loop reads CASNSAVPVRKTF. Written as DNA, the CDR3 is TGTGCCAGCAATTCCGCGGTCCCGGTCCGGAAGACGTTC.

The V and J genes are TRBV18 and TRBJ1-4; TRBD1 is a possible D gene (6 bases). The CDR3 runs to 15 residues. Germline V gene sequence: CDR1 KGHSH, CDR2 LQKENI. V was trimmed by 8 bases and J by 2 bases, leaving 15 bases between them. The chain's CDR3 is CASTERQGTNEKLFF. The CDR3 DNA sequence: TGTGCCAGCACCGAACGGCAGGGGACTAATGAAAAACTGTTTTTT.

The V and J genes are TRBV19 and TRBJ2-3; no reliable D call. This CDR3 region has 11 residues. Per the germline V gene, CDR1 is LNHDA and CDR2 is SQIVND (reference sequence). This CDR3 is CAIGSTDTQYF. CDR3 bases: TGTGCTATTGGCAGCACAGATACGCAGTATTTT.

The genes are TRBV7-6 and TRBJ2-1; TRBD1 matches at 7 bases. Germline V lookup: CDR1 SGHVS, CDR2 FNYEAQ. The CDR3 covers 16 residues. Trimming at V came to 5 bases and at J to 5 bases, leaving 12 bases not matched to a gene. As DNA, the CDR3 is TGTGCCAGCAGCACCCGGACAGGAGAGGGACACAATGAGCAGTTCTTC. Encoded protein: CASSTRTGEGHNEQFF. The full variable domain, rest sourced from reference TRBV7-6 and TRBJ2-1, is GAGVSQSPRYKVTKRGQDVALRCDPISGHVSLYWYRQALGQGPEFLTYFNYEAQQDKSGLPNDRFSAERPEGSISTLTIQRTEQRDSAMYRCASSTRTGEGHNEQFFGPGTRLTVL.

This clone came up a few times. The V gene is TRBV2, the J gene TRBJ1-1, with D possibly matching TRBD1 (6 bases). Germline-derived CDR1 and CDR2 are SNHLY and FYNNEI. The V gene lost 8 bases and the J gene lost 3 bases, with 16 bases spanning the gap. The CDR3 has 14 amino acids. The DNA of the CDR3 is TGTGCCAGCGAAGGTCAGGGGCTACACACTGAAGCTTTCTTT. This codes for CASEGQGLHTEAFF.